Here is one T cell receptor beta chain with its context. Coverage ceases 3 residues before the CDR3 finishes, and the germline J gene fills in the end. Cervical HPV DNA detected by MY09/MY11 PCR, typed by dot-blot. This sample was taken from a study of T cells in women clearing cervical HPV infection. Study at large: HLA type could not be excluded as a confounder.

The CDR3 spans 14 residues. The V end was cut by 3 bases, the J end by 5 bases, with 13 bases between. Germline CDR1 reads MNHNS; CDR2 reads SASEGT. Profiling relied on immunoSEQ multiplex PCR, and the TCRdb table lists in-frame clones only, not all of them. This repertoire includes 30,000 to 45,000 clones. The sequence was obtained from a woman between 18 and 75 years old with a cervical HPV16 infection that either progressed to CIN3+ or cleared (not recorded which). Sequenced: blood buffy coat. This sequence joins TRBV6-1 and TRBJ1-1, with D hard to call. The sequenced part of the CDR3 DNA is TGTGCCAGCAGTGATCTGGGCGAGGTTACTGAA. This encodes CASSDLGEVTE. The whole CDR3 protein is CASSDLGEVTEAFF.